This T cell receptor beta chain derives from a study of T cells in Graves' hyperthyroidism and ophthalmopathy. Amplification of TCR beta CDR3 regions was performed using RNA transcripts as template. When the TCR CDR3 underwent first-round RT-PCR, the HTBI primer set was used. TCRdb independently ran MiXCR on the multiplex PCR reads; one entry per CDR3 protein. The repertoire includes approximately 640,000 distinct CDR3 sequences, 15% to 20% of them detected once, and roughly a sixth sits in the top ten. This CDR3 is built from 15 residues. With 1 base removed from V and 4 bases from J, the gap between germline ends came to 10 bases. Germline V gives CDR1 SGHAT, CDR2 FQNNGV. This clonotype was observed many times.

This TCR was recovered from a man in his forties or fifties with Graves' hyperthyroidism. V and J are TRBV11-2 and TRBJ2-2; a possible D gene is TRBD2 (5 bases). The sequencing sample was made of blood. Written as DNA, the CDR3 is TGTGCCAGCAGCTTAGCCGCGGGCGGCACCGGGGAGCTGTTTTTT. Its translation is CASSLAAGGTGELFF.